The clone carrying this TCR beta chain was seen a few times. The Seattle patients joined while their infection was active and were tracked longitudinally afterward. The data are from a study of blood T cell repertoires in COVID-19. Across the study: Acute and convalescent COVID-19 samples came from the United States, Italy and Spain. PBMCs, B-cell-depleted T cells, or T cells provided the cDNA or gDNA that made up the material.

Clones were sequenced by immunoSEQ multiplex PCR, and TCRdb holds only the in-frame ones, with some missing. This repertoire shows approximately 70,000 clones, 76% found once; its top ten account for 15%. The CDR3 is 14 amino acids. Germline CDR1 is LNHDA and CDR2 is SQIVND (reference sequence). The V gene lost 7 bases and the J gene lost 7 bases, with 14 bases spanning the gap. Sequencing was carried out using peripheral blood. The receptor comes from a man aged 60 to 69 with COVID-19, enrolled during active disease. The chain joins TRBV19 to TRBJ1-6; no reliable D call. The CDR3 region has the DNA TGTGCCAGTACCCCGCGAGGCTTCAATTCACCCCTCCACTTT. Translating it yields CASTPRGFNSPLHF.